A single sample is the source of the 6 T cell receptor beta chains below, sequenced in a study of identical twins. TCRdb redid the calling of the 5' RACE reads with MiXCR, one entry per CDR3 protein. This sample yields about 470,000 distinct CDR3 sequences, of which 20% to 25% are seen a single time; about 2.7% belongs to the top ten. A further study also used this sample, focusing on T cells expressing NK-cell markers.

Sequenced: CD4+ T cells sorted from blood. These TCRs come from a woman under 30 in good health.

This sequence joins TRBV29-1 and TRBJ2-7; 8 nucleotides agree with TRBD2. This CDR3 spans 15 amino acids. Trimming removed 7 bases from V and 5 bases from J; junction bases left unmatched: 16. The germline V gene has CDR1 SQVTM and CDR2 ANQGSEA. The CDR3 loop reads CSAGDWSGRKNEQYF. DNA of the CDR3: TGCAGCGCCGGCGACTGGAGCGGGAGAAAGAACGAGCAGTACTTC.

This clonotype was observed a handful of times. The chain has TRBV20-1 and TRBJ1-1; D gene uncertain. The CDR3 runs to 13 residues. CDR1 is DFQATT and CDR2 is SNEGSKA in the germline V gene (reference sequence). With 6 bases removed from V and 7 bases from J, the gap between germline ends came to 18 bases. As DNA, the CDR3 is TGCAGTGCCGGGGAGCTGCGGGCGATTGAAGCTTTCTTT. Translated, it gives CSAGELRAIEAFF.

This clonotype was seen only a few times. The chain has TRBV27 and TRBJ1-4; no firm D call. Trimming removed 5 bases at V and 10 bases at J, with 11 bases between. The V gene's germline CDR1 is MNHEY and CDR2 SMNVEV (reference sequence). The CDR3 runs 12 residues. This CDR3 reads CASSRGEGKLFF. The DNA for the CDR3 is TGTGCCAGCAGTCGGGGAGAGGGAAAACTGTTTTTT.

This clonotype turned up a few times. V is TRBV20-1 and J is TRBJ2-3, with 12 bases that match TRBD2. V lost 5 bases and J lost 2; bases outside the gene matches: 8. The CDR3 contains 16 residues. The germline CDR1 and CDR2 sequences are DFQATT and SNEGSKA (reference sequence). The CDR3 nucleotides read TGCAGTGCTCTTAGGACTAGCGGGGCAACCACAGATACGCAGTATTTT. Its protein product is CSALRTSGATTDTQYF.

The chain couples TRBV12-3 or TRBV12-4 to TRBJ2-1; 9 nucleotides agree with TRBD1. V dropped 6 bases and J dropped 4; count of bases not matched to a gene: 4. The CDR3 totals 14 residues. The CDR3 reads CASRSGQGYNEQFF. CDR3 DNA: TGTGCCAGCAGGTCGGGACAGGGTTACAATGAGCAGTTCTTC.

The rearrangement links TRBV3-1 to TRBJ2-1; 7 bases line up with TRBD2. The V and J ends lost 3 bases and 4 bases, in that order; junction bases with no gene match: 6. Germline V gene data show CDR1 as LGHDT and CDR2 as YNNKEL (reference sequence). This CDR3 has 15 residues. This CDR3 reads CASSQGREWYNEQFF. CDR3 in DNA: TGTGCCAGCAGCCAGGGGAGGGAATGGTACAATGAGCAGTTCTTC.